One sample yielded the 2 T cell receptor beta chains listed below, sequenced in a study of blood T cell repertoires in COVID-19. Sequenced by immunoSEQ multiplex PCR; TCRdb stores in-frame clones only, minus some. The data contain some 200,000 clones, roughly 85% of them singletons. The sample taken for sequencing was peripheral blood. The receptors were sampled from a man in his fifties or sixties with active or convalescent COVID-19.

The rearrangement links TRBV5-4 to TRBJ2-5, with TRBD2 matching over 13 bases. Germline CDR1 SGHNT, CDR2 YYREEE (reference sequence). The CDR3 spans 13 residues. V trimming: 4 bases; J trimming: 14 bases; junction bases outside the gene matches: 8. CDR3 amino acids: CASSSRTSGGLYF. The CDR3 DNA sequence: TGTGCCAGCAGCAGTCGGACTAGCGGGGGATTATACTTC.

This chain uses TRBV2 with TRBJ2-5; 15 nucleotides line up with TRBD2. V shed 9 bases and J 1 base; nucleotides not matched to a gene: 6. Germline loops: CDR1 SNHLY, CDR2 FYNNEI. This CDR3 has 16 residues. The CDR3, as DNA: TGTGCCAGAGCCCGGACTAGCGGGGGGGTCCAAGAGACCCAGTACTTC. Translated, it gives CARARTSGGVQETQYF.